Here is one T cell receptor beta chain with its context. As yet, its antigen is unknown. This entry comes from a study of blood T cells in healthy people across ages. The authors ran a second PCR of about 6 to 11 cycles using a sample-barcoded 5' primer and a J-beta primer mix. A 12-random-nucleotide template-switch adaptor tagged each cDNA molecule. Per-sample output comprised a minimum of 2.5 million paired-end reads containing CDR3. TCRdb reprocessed the 5' RACE reads with MiXCR, giving one entry per CDR3 protein. The repertoire consists of around 1,500,000 distinct CDR3 sequences, with 28% occurring once and the leading ten covering 7% to 9%. This CDR3 is built from 13 residues. CDR1 and CDR2 (germline): SGDLS, YYNGEE. V lost 0 bases and J 5 bases, leaving 9 bases between the germline ends. Study-wide results and limits: Age brought a roughly linear fall in TCR beta diversity measured per million T cells. Estimates of diversity drawn from one million T cells were considered underestimates.

Sequencing input: blood. The clonotype originates from a woman in her twenties or thirties in good health. J is TRBJ2-7 and V is TRBV9, with D uncertain. The CDR3 nucleotides read TGTGCCAGCAGCGTAGAAGGGTTCCACGAGCAGTACTTC. Protein sequence: CASSVEGFHEQYF.